This T cell receptor beta chain was obtained from a study of cytomegalovirus exposure and HLA in healthy donors. This CDR3 is 16 amino acids long. Germline loops: CDR1 SGDLS, CDR2 YYNGEE. With V trimmed by 4 bases and J by 0 bases, 8 bases remained unmatched. Amplification used 60 Vbeta primers and 13 Jbeta primers. The data were produced by immunoSEQ multiplex PCR, yet TCRdb's version contains in-frame clones alone and is incomplete. The sample lists 75,000 to 90,000 clones; 60% to 85% were seen once. This clonotype was sampled from a male donor in good health and CMV-seropositive. Sequencing used PBMCs. V and J are TRBV9 and TRBJ2-3; TRBD2 matches at 7 bases. The CDR3 coding sequence is TGTGCCAGCAGCCCTTTCAGCGGGGCGAGCACAGATACGCAGTATTTT. Its protein product is CASSPFSGASTDTQYF. Combining the CDR3 with reference TRBV9 and TRBJ2-3 gives the whole variable domain DSGVTQTPKHLITATGQRVTLRCSPRSGDLSVYWYQQSLDQGLQFLIQYYNGEERAKGNILERFSAQQFPDLHSELNLSSLELGDSALYFCASSPFSGASTDTQYFGPGTRLTVL.